The 28 T cell receptor beta chains below were found in one sample sequenced in a study of blood T cells in healthy people across ages. The second PCR ran roughly 7 to 11 cycles with a sample-barcoded 5' primer and J-beta primers. TCRdb redid the calling of the 5' RACE reads with MiXCR, one entry per CDR3 protein. The table includes approximately 700,000 distinct CDR3 sequences, roughly 32% detected once. Sequencing was done on a sample of blood. The source of these receptors is an elderly woman in good health.

About this clonotype: A read error may produce the germline difference seen at one junction end. CDR3 loop: CASSQGSGQYGQYF. CDR3 nucleotide sequence: TGTGCCAGCAGCCAAGGTTCTGGACAGTACGGGCAGTACTTC. J is TRBJ2-7 and V is TRBV3-1, with a possible D match to TRBD1 (6 bases). Germline CDR1 reads LGHDT; CDR2 reads YNNKEL (reference sequence). CDR3 length: 14 residues.

As to this clonotype: This may be a read error: a much more frequent sequence differs by one nucleotide. The chain links TRBV20-1 to TRBJ2-1, with TRBD1 matching over 11 bases. J gave up 4 bases and V 6 bases, and 17 bases lay outside the gene matches. The CDR3 is made up of 18 amino acids. CDR1 is DFQATT and CDR2 is SNEGSKA in the germline V gene (reference sequence). This chain's CDR3 is CSAAGGQGDLSRYNEQFF. The CDR3 nucleotides are TGCAGTGCCGCAGGGGGACAGGGGGATCTTTCGAGGTACAATGAGCAGTTCTTC.

This clonotype appeared many times. This sequence joins TRBV5-1 and TRBJ2-5; D gene ambiguous. This CDR3 is 13 amino acids long. CDR1 is SGHRS and CDR2 is YFSETQ in the germline V gene. V was trimmed by 0 bases and J by 7 bases, leaving 10 bases between them. The CDR3 bases are TGCGCCAGCAGCTTGGATCAGTCAGGGACCCAGTACTTC. Encoded protein: CASSLDQSGTQYF.

In this sample, this clonotype turned up many times. V usage is TRBV24-1 and J usage is TRBJ2-5; a weak D match, TRBD2 (6 bases). CDR3 size: 16 residues. V lost 3 bases to trimming and J lost 0 bases, with 13 bases between them. CDR1 and CDR2 (germline): KGHDR, SFDVKD. The CDR3 loop reads CATSDASRDYQETQYF. The CDR3, as DNA: TGTGCCACCAGTGATGCATCACGGGACTACCAAGAGACCCAGTACTTC.

There are many counts of this clonotype. The V and J genes are TRBV4-1 and TRBJ2-1; TRBD1 might be the D (6 bases). Trimming took off 6 bases at V and 9 bases at J, with 18 bases between the two ends. The germline gives CDR1 MGHRA, CDR2 YSYEKL. This CDR3 is built from 14 residues. CDR3 sequence (DNA): TGCGCCAGCAGTGTGTCCGAGGGGGACCCTGAGCAGTTCTTC. Translation: CASSVSEGDPEQFF.

The sample holds a few counts of this clonotype. The J gene is TRBJ1-2, the V gene TRBV30, with D perhaps matching TRBD1 (6 bases). CDR3 length: 12 amino acids. Trimming took off 3 bases at V and 8 bases at J, with 13 bases between the two ends. Germline V gives CDR1 GTSNPN, CDR2 SVGIG (reference sequence). CDR3 coding DNA: TGTGCCTGGAGGAGGGTAGGACAGGGCTACACCTTC. It translates to CAWRRVGQGYTF.

The table lists this clonotype with many counts. The chain carries TRBV6-1 and TRBJ2-5; D remains unclear. Germline-derived CDR1 and CDR2 are MNHNS and SASEGT. V gave up 2 bases and J gave up 7 bases, with 11 bases separating them. This CDR3 has 13 amino acids. The DNA for the CDR3 is TGTGCCAGCAGTGAAAGGGCCTCGGGGACCCAGTACTTC. Protein product: CASSERASGTQYF.

This clonotype came up many times. J is TRBJ2-5 and V is TRBV20-1, with a tentative D call TRBD1 (8 bases). V lost 6 bases, J lost 2 bases, and 16 bases lay in between. The germline V gene has CDR1 DFQATT and CDR2 SNEGSKA (reference sequence). There are 14 residues in the CDR3. This CDR3 reads CSANGQGGQETQYF. The CDR3 DNA is TGCAGTGCGAACGGACAGGGAGGGCAAGAGACCCAGTACTTC.

Details on this clonotype: This sequence may be a read error, since a much larger clone differs from it by one base. The chain couples TRBV12-3 or TRBV12-4 to TRBJ2-6; the match to TRBD1 covers 7 bases. CDR3 length: 17 amino acids. The CDR3 DNA is TGTGCCAGCAGTTTGAAACAGGGGTTATCTGGGGCCAACGTCCGGACTTTC. Its translation is CASSLKQGLSGANVRTF.

Many counts were recorded for this clonotype. The chain employs TRBV20-1 and TRBJ2-3, with TRBD2 matching 7 bases. The CDR3 is 13 residues long. V gave up 5 bases and J gave up 3 bases; unmatched junction bases: 5. CDR1 is DFQATT and CDR2 is SNEGSKA in the germline V gene (reference sequence). The CDR3 loop is CSAQREGTDTQYF. The CDR3 coding sequence is TGCAGTGCTCAGAGGGAGGGAACAGATACGCAGTATTTT.

This clonotype has ten or more counts. The chain couples TRBV5-1 to TRBJ1-2; 8 positions agree with TRBD1. V shed 4 bases, J shed 3 bases, and the junction held 5 bases outside the gene matches. The CDR3 length is 14 residues. Germline lookup yields CDR1 SGHRS and CDR2 YFSETQ. CDR3 sequence: CASSLLQGDYGYTF. CDR3 nucleotide sequence: TGCGCCAGCAGCCTCCTACAGGGGGACTATGGCTACACCTTC.

Notes on this clonotype: A much larger clone lies a single base off, so this may be a read error. The chain combines TRBV5-1 with TRBJ1-2; TRBD1 matches at 7 bases. Germline assignment: CDR1 SGHRS and CDR2 YFSETQ. The CDR3 sequence is 14 residues long. V lost 4 bases and J lost 7; bases outside the gene matches: 10. For the CDR3, the DNA is TGCGCCAGCAGCCGCGACAGGGATTCTGGTGGCTACACCTTC. Translation: CASSRDRDSGGYTF.

There are many counts of this clonotype. The chain combines TRBV10-3 with TRBJ2-5; tentatively, D is TRBD2 (5 bases). This CDR3 region has 14 residues. V shed 4 bases and J shed 2 bases, with 11 bases lying between them. Germline V CDR1 and CDR2: ENHRY, SYGVKD. The CDR3 nucleotides read TGTGCCATCAGTGTTGGGCGCGGGCAAGAGACCCAGTACTTC. It encodes CAISVGRGQETQYF.

V usage is TRBV6-1 and J usage is TRBJ1-2; the match to TRBD1 covers 9 bases. CDR1 is MNHNS, CDR2 SASEGT, per germline. The CDR3 is 17 amino acids. V was clipped by 6 bases and J by 0 bases; unmatched bases: 11. CDR3 bases: TGTGCCAGCAGAGCCAGGACAGGGGTTGATGCTAACTATGGCTACACCTTC. It codes for CASRARTGVDANYGYTF.

The genes are TRBV12-3 or TRBV12-4 and TRBJ2-4; D gene uncertain. Trimming removed 5 bases from V and 2 bases from J, with 16 bases in between. This CDR3 is 16 amino acids long. The CDR3 nucleotides are TGTGCCAGCAGTCCCCGGATTACATGGCCCAAAAACATTCAGTACTTC. Its protein is CASSPRITWPKNIQYF.

At least ten counts were recorded for this clonotype. The rearrangement joins TRBV20-1 to TRBJ2-7; D might be TRBD1 (7 bases). This CDR3 has 14 residues. In germline, CDR1 is DFQATT, CDR2 SNEGSKA (reference sequence). V was pared by 5 bases and J by 1 base, with 15 bases between. The CDR3 protein is CSAADRAGSYEQYF. The CDR3 coding sequence is TGCAGTGCTGCCGACAGGGCGGGGTCCTACGAGCAGTACTTC.

This clonotype was recorded once. V gene TRBV4-3 combines with J gene TRBJ2-1; D call uncertain. The CDR3 consists of 15 residues. Trimming took 0 bases from V and 9 from J, leaving 15 bases between them. The germline V gene encodes CDR1 LGHNA and CDR2 YSLEER. As DNA, the CDR3 is TGCGCCAGCAGCCAAGATAAACTAATCATTGTTGAGCAGTTCTTC. It yields the protein CASSQDKLIIVEQFF.

The chain combines TRBV5-1 with TRBJ1-4; TRBD1 matches at 7 bases. After removal of 5 bases from V and 3 bases from J, the junction contained 10 bases not matched to a gene. The CDR3 runs to 16 residues. Looked up from germline, CDR1 is SGHRS and CDR2 is YFSETQ. CDR3 in DNA: TGCGCCAGCAGATTCCAGGGGGATCGGGCTAATGAAAAACTGTTTTTT. Its translation is CASRFQGDRANEKLFF.

The sample holds one count of this clonotype. Just one base apart from a much larger clone, this may be a read error. The rearrangement joins TRBV7-9 to TRBJ1-2, with 7 nucleotides matching TRBD1. The CDR3 is 14 amino acids. CDR1 and CDR2 (germline): SEHNR, FQNEAQ (reference sequence). V dropped 7 bases and J dropped 2; count of bases not matched to a gene: 7. The CDR3 sequence is CASTQGGANYGYTF. The CDR3 DNA reads as TGTGCCAGCACCCAGGGGGGGGCGAACTATGGCTACACCTTC.

This clonotype was seen only once. J is TRBJ1-1 and V is TRBV29-1; the D gene is possibly TRBD1 (5 bases). With 5 bases removed from V and 6 bases from J, the gap between germline ends came to 13 bases. Germline loops: CDR1 SQVTM, CDR2 ANQGSEA. CDR3 length: 12 residues. The CDR3 coding sequence is TGCAGCGTTCAGGAGGGGTCGCCTGAAGCTTTCTTT. It is translated as CSVQEGSPEAFF.

Only a few counts were recorded for this clonotype. A much larger clone differs from this one at a single base, so this may be a read error. J is TRBJ2-3 and V is TRBV6-5, with D uncertain. V was pared by 6 bases and J by 4 bases, with 11 bases between. CDR1 is MNHEY, CDR2 SVGAGI, per germline. The CDR3 covers 13 residues. CDR3 bases: TGTGCCAGCAGCCAGCCGGGTTCAGATACGCAGTATTTT. Protein product: CASSQPGSDTQYF.

Ten or more counts support this clonotype. The chain uses TRBV28 and TRBJ1-5, with D unresolved. The CDR3 is 16 amino acids. In germline, CDR1 is MDHEN, CDR2 SYDVKM. Trimming removed 10 bases at V and 6 bases at J, with 25 bases between. The CDR3 DNA sequence: TGTGCCACCCAACTCCTTAGAGGTGGGGATAGTCAGCCCCAGCATTTT. Translated, it gives CATQLLRGGDSQPQHF.

This clonotype occurred many times. V gene TRBV5-4 combines with J gene TRBJ2-5; the match to TRBD2 covers 7 bases. Trimming at V came to 4 bases and at J to 3 bases, leaving 9 bases not matched to a gene. The germline V gene encodes CDR1 SGHNT and CDR2 YYREEE (reference sequence). The CDR3 is made up of 15 amino acids. This CDR3 reads CASSPSGGWEETQYF. In DNA, the CDR3 is TGTGCCAGCAGCCCGTCCGGGGGGTGGGAAGAGACCCAGTACTTC.

Worth noting for this clonotype: This could be a read error, since a much larger clone is one nucleotide away. The CDR3 region has the DNA TGTGCCAGCAGCTTGGATTTGGCAGGGGCCACAGATACGCAGTGTTTT. Translated, it gives CASSLDLAGATDTQCF. The chain uses TRBV5-8 and TRBJ2-3; D perhaps matches TRBD1 (6 bases). CDR3 length equals 16 residues. Germline CDR1 SGHTS, CDR2 YDEGEE.

This clonotype occurred many times. The genes are TRBV10-3 and TRBJ2-1, with 8 bases fitting TRBD1. Unmatched junction bases numbered 2, after V lost 8 bases and J lost 2 bases. Germline V gene lookup returns CDR1 ENHRY and CDR2 SYGVKD. This CDR3 has 13 amino acids. The CDR3 sequence: CAIGQGPYNEQFF. CDR3 nucleotides: TGTGCCATCGGACAGGGACCCTACAATGAGCAGTTCTTC.

Concerning this clonotype: It may be a read error: a sequence one base away is much more abundant. This chain links TRBV5-1 with TRBJ2-5; 9 bases fit TRBD1. There are 15 residues in the CDR3. CDR1 and CDR2 (germline): SGHRS, YFSETQ. J gave up 11 bases and V 4 bases, and 15 bases lay outside the gene matches. The CDR3 is CASSPWGQGGNEQYF. The CDR3 DNA is TGCGCCAGCAGCCCCTGGGGACAGGGAGGTAATGAGCAGTACTTC.

The chain carries TRBV12-3 or TRBV12-4 and TRBJ2-5; TRBD2 matches 8 bases. Losses at the gene ends were 3 bases for V and 3 bases for J; bases not matched to a gene: 3. There are 14 residues in the CDR3. CDR3 coding DNA: TGTGCCAGCAGTTTGAGCGGGAGAGAAGAGACCCAGTACTTC. This sequence encodes CASSLSGREETQYF.

This clonotype has a count of ten or more. The chain recombines TRBV7-2 with TRBJ2-2, with TRBD1 as a possible D gene (5 bases). V was pared by 2 bases and J by 7 bases, with 8 bases between. The germline V gene has CDR1 SGHTA and CDR2 FQGNSA. The CDR3 totals 13 residues. CDR3 sequence reads: CASSLLQGGELFF. For the CDR3, the DNA is TGTGCCAGCAGCTTATTGCAGGGCGGGGAGCTGTTTTTT.